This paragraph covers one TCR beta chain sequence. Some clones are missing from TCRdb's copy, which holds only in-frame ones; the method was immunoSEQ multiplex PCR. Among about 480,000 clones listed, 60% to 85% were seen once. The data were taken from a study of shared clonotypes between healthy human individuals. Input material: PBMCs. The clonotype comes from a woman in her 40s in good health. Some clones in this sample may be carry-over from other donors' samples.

CDR3 in amino acids: CASSLGTPLGAKNIQYF. The CDR3, as DNA: TGTGCCAGCAGCTTAGGGACACCACTGGGGGCCAAAAACATTCAGTACTTC. The V and J genes are TRBV13 and TRBJ2-4; D call uncertain. Trimming stripped 0 bases from V and 1 base from J, with 13 bases between. The CDR3 consists of 17 residues. From germline, CDR1 is PRHDT and CDR2 FYEKMQ (reference sequence).